Each of the 8 T cell receptor beta chains below was sequenced from the same sample in a study of cytomegalovirus exposure and HLA in healthy donors (dated 2017 in TCRdb). The method behind the library was the immunoSEQ multiplex PCR assay. The multiplex PCR relied on a mix of 60 forward primers for TCR Vbeta segments and 13 reverse primers for TCR Jbeta segments. The table comes from immuneACCESS by way of TCRdb, which keeps in-frame sequences with V and J called. Part of the clones is missing from these tables; in studies checked, under half for an unresolved V gene and the rest for unknown reasons. The sample table shows over 150,000 clones, and 76% are seen once. Approximately 1.4% of the sample comes from the top ten. Sequencing was done on a sample of PBMCs. The receptors derive from a man in his 60s in good health and CMV-seronegative.

V gene TRBV2 combines with J gene TRBJ2-5; TRBD1 matches at 7 bases. V lost 5 bases and J lost 5; bases outside the gene matches: 5. The germline V gene encodes CDR1 SNHLY and CDR2 FYNNEI. The CDR3 extends over 13 amino acids. DNA for the CDR3: TGTGCCAGCAGTCTAAGGGGGCCCGAGACCCAGTACTTC. This sequence encodes CASSLRGPETQYF.

Worth noting for this clone: One end of the junction varies from germline; a read error may be responsible. The sample contains more than one DNA sequence encoding this CDR3. The V and J genes are TRBV6-6 and TRBJ2-3, with D possibly matching TRBD2 (5 bases). Per germline, CDR1 MNHNY and CDR2 SVGAGI (reference sequence). This CDR3 spans 14 amino acids. The CDR3 reads CASSSSSNTDTQYF. Here the CDR3 DNA reads TGTGCTAGCAGTTCTAGCAGTAACACAGATACGCAGTATTTT.

The chain couples TRBV5-1 to TRBJ2-2, with D maybe TRBD1 (6 bases). The V end lost 3 bases, the J end lost 3 bases, and 12 bases lay between the germline ends. Germline values: CDR1 SGHRS, CDR2 YFSETQ. The CDR3 contains 15 residues. As DNA, the CDR3 is TGCGCCAGCAGCTCAAGACAGGACCACACCGGGGAGCTGTTTTTT. As protein: CASSSRQDHTGELFF.

This chain links TRBV19 with TRBJ2-2, with 8 bases aligning to TRBD2. After removal of 7 bases from V and 2 bases from J, the junction contained 15 bases not matched to a gene. This CDR3 is 18 amino acids long. Looked up from germline, CDR1 is LNHDA and CDR2 is SQIVND (reference sequence). In DNA, the CDR3 is TGTGCCAGTAATACTGGGCCGGGGGGGGCTATAAACACCGGGGAGCTGTTTTTT. Translating it yields CASNTGPGGAINTGELFF. Complete variable domain (other parts from reference TRBV19 and TRBJ2-2): DGGITQSPKYLFRKEGQNVTLSCEQNLNHDAMYWYRQDPGQGLRLIYYSQIVNDFQKGDIAEGYSVSREKKESFPLTVTSAQKNPTAFYLCASNTGPGGAINTGELFFGEGSRLTVL.

In regard to this clone: A read error may account for a junction end that differs from germline. V is TRBV7-9 and J is TRBJ1-4, with a tentative D call TRBD1 (5 bases). Germline V gene data show CDR1 as SEHNR and CDR2 as FQNEAQ (reference sequence). The CDR3 spans 15 residues. CDR3 loop: CSSSPQTAINEKLFF. For the CDR3, the DNA is TGTTCCAGCAGCCCTCAGACAGCCATTAATGAAAAACTGTTTTTT. The full variable domain, with the rest looked up from reference TRBV7-9 and TRBJ1-4, is DTGVSQNPRHKITKRGQNVTFRCDPISEHNRLYWYRQTLGQGPEFLTYFQNEAQLEKSRLLSDRFSAERPKGSFSTLEIQRTEQGDSAMYLCSSSPQTAINEKLFFGSGTQLSVL.

The chain uses TRBV7-8 and TRBJ1-2; TRBD1 matches 11 bases. V lost 4 bases and J lost 8; bases outside the gene matches: 9. The CDR3 spans 15 residues. Germline assignment: CDR1 SGHVS and CDR2 FQNEAQ. As DNA, the CDR3 is TGTGCCAGCAGCTCAAAGGACAGGGGGCGAGGGGGCTACACCTTC. Its translation: CASSSKDRGRGGYTF.

The chain couples TRBV11-2 to TRBJ2-1; TRBD2 matches at 10 bases. Germline CDR1 reads SGHAT; CDR2 reads FQNNGV. Trimming at V came to 5 bases and at J to 1 base, leaving 2 bases not matched to a gene. The CDR3 has 15 residues. CDR3 in DNA: TGTGCCAGCAGCATAGCGGGAGGTTCCTACAATGAGCAGTTCTTC. Its translation: CASSIAGGSYNEQFF.

The chain is built from TRBV29-1 and TRBJ1-2, with D maybe TRBD1 (6 bases). The germline V gene encodes CDR1 SQVTM and CDR2 ANQGSEA. The CDR3 runs 11 residues. Trimming shortened V by 8 bases and J by 4 bases, and 11 bases separated the two germline ends. CDR3 protein: CSSGTSYGYTF. The CDR3 DNA sequence: TGCAGCTCCGGGACAAGCTATGGCTACACCTTC.